These 15 T cell receptor beta chains were all obtained from the same sample, sequenced in a study of immune evolution from preneoplasia to lung adenocarcinoma. Clones were sequenced by immunoSEQ multiplex PCR, and TCRdb holds only the in-frame ones, with some missing. The top ten hold approximately 3.6% of the sample, which has approximately 12,000 clones, 70% to 90% seen once. The sequenced sample consisted of FFPE tissue from an adenomatous hyperplasia lung lesion. Subset meaning: atypical adenomatous hyperplasia (AAH), lung preneoplasia. The source is a person between 50 and 69 years old with lung adenocarcinoma.

V and J are TRBV23-1 and TRBJ2-7; 13 nucleotides match TRBD2. TRBV23-1 is reported as an ORF; its role is uncertain. This CDR3 comprises 16 residues. With 4 bases clipped from V and 3 bases from J, the junction kept 6 bases outside the gene matches. The CDR3 nucleotides read TGCGCCAGCAGTCTACAGACTAGCGGGAGGATCTACGAGCAGTACTTC. This encodes CASSLQTSGRIYEQYF.

The chain is built from TRBV30 and TRBJ2-3; unclear D gene. The V gene's germline CDR1 is GTSNPN and CDR2 SVGIG (reference sequence). The CDR3 consists of 15 residues. V was trimmed by 1 base and J by 2 bases, leaving 13 bases between them. DNA for the CDR3: TGTGCCTGGAGTGGTGGGCAGACTTACACAGATACGCAGTATTTT. Amino acids: CAWSGGQTYTDTQYF. The full variable domain, its missing parts supplied by reference TRBV30 and TRBJ2-3, is SQTIHQWPATLVQPVGSPLSLECTVEGTSNPNLYWYRQAAGRGLQLLFYSVGIGQISSEVPQNLSASRPQDRQFILSSKKLLLSDSGFYLCAWSGGQTYTDTQYFGPGTRLTVL.

The chain is built from TRBV2 and TRBJ2-2; unclear D gene. There are 13 residues in the CDR3. The V gene's germline CDR1 is SNHLY and CDR2 FYNNEI. Trimming pared 6 bases from V and 2 bases from J, leaving 7 bases between. The CDR3 DNA reads TGTGCCAGCAGAGGCCTTAACACCGGGGAGCTGTTTTTT. It yields the protein CASRGLNTGELFF.

The chain has TRBV9 and TRBJ1-2; D is unresolved. V gave up 0 bases and J gave up 2 bases, with 14 bases separating them. Looked up from germline, CDR1 is SGDLS and CDR2 is YYNGEE. The CDR3 is 16 amino acids. The CDR3 here is CASSVAASFGNYGYTF. The CDR3 DNA sequence: TGTGCCAGCAGCGTAGCTGCCAGCTTCGGAAACTATGGCTACACCTTC.

The V and J genes are TRBV11-2 and TRBJ2-7, with TRBD2 matching over 11 bases. The junction had 1 base not matched to a gene; V was cut back by 4 bases and J by 2 bases. The germline V gene encodes CDR1 SGHAT and CDR2 FQNNGV. The length of the CDR3 is 14 residues. CDR3 DNA sequence: TGTGCCAGCAGCTCGACTAGCGGGACCTACGAGCAGTACTTC. This codes for CASSSTSGTYEQYF.

This chain joins TRBV29-1 and TRBJ1-5; 7 bases match TRBD1. The CDR3 runs to 12 residues. The V segment lost 7 bases and the J segment 10 bases; nucleotides outside the gene matches: 10. Germline V lookup: CDR1 SQVTM, CDR2 ANQGSEA. This CDR3 is CSALRDSGPQHF. In DNA form, the CDR3 reads TGCAGCGCGCTCCGGGACAGTGGTCCCCAGCATTTT.

The V call is TRBV11-1, the J call TRBJ2-7; 11 bases are shared with TRBD2. This CDR3 spans 15 amino acids. V lost 4 bases, J lost 2 bases, and 4 bases stayed unmatched. Per the germline V gene, CDR1 is SGHAT and CDR2 is FQDESV (reference sequence). CDR3 protein: CASSYGLAGTYEQYF. The CDR3 DNA follows: TGTGCCAGCAGCTACGGACTAGCGGGCACCTACGAGCAGTACTTC.

The chain has TRBV5-6 and TRBJ2-1; D possibly corresponds to TRBD2 (5 bases). The CDR3 runs 11 residues. The V gene's germline CDR1 is SGHDT and CDR2 YYEEEE. The ends were cut back, 1 base at V and 10 bases at J, with 6 bases in the middle. The DNA for the CDR3 is TGTGCCAGCAGCTTGCAGCGGGAGCAGTTCTTC. Its protein is CASSLQREQFF.

This chain joins TRBV14 and TRBJ1-1; weak D call: TRBD1 (5 bases). CDR1 is SGHDN and CDR2 is FVKESK in the germline V gene. V gave up 0 bases and J gave up 4 bases, with 15 bases separating them. The CDR3 consists of 16 residues. DNA for the CDR3: TGTGCCAGCAGCCAAGATATCCTCGGGGGGAGCACTGAAGCTTTCTTT. Translation gives CASSQDILGGSTEAFF.

Details on this clone: A read error may produce the germline difference seen at one junction end. This chain links TRBV7-7 with TRBJ2-1, with 9 bases identical to TRBD1. The CDR3 has 19 amino acids. Germline loops: CDR1 SSHAT, CDR2 FNYEAQ (reference sequence). This CDR3 is CASSLSPEQGASRHNEQFF. CDR3 nucleotides: TGTGCTAGCAGCTTATCGCCGGAACAGGGGGCATCTCGTCACAATGAGCAGTTCTTC.

V is TRBV11-3 and J is TRBJ2-2, with D perhaps matching TRBD1 (6 bases). The ends were cut back, 5 bases at V and 6 bases at J, with 16 bases in the middle. CDR1 SGHNT and CDR2 YENEEA come from the germline V gene. The CDR3 is 15 residues long. CDR3 residues: CASSKSSQGPGELFF. CDR3 sequence (DNA): TGTGCCAGCAGCAAATCATCACAGGGCCCCGGGGAGCTGTTTTTT.

This clone is classed as medium-sized. J is TRBJ2-5 and V is TRBV20-1; 7 nucleotides agree with TRBD1. CDR1 is DFQATT, CDR2 SNEGSKA, per germline (reference sequence). V dropped 5 bases and J dropped 7; count of bases not matched to a gene: 4. The CDR3 totals 11 residues. The DNA for the CDR3 is TGCAGTGCTGGAACAGGGGTGACCCAGTACTTC. Its translation: CSAGTGVTQYF.

There are a few counts of this clone. Distinct nucleotide sequences in the sample also encode this CDR3. This chain connects TRBV4-1 to TRBJ1-5; D is unresolved. Trimming removed 1 base at V and 8 bases at J, with 6 bases between. This CDR3 has 12 residues. From germline, CDR1 is MGHRA and CDR2 YSYEKL. DNA of the CDR3: TGCGCCAGCAGCCAAGGTGGGGAGCCCCAGCATTTT. Translating gives CASSQGGEPQHF.

The gene calls are TRBV9 and TRBJ1-4, with D unclear. Per the germline V gene, CDR1 is SGDLS and CDR2 is YYNGEE. This CDR3 region has 15 residues. V was cut by 7 bases and J by 0 bases, with 13 bases left in between. CDR3 region: CASSGGGATNEKLFF. CDR3 nucleotides: TGTGCCAGCTCGGGTGGAGGTGCAACTAATGAAAAACTGTTTTTT.

In this sample, this clone turned up once. The CDR3 region is CASSQGDWGDRPRNTEAFF. The CDR3, as DNA: TGTGCCAGCAGCCAAGGCGATTGGGGGGACCGCCCGAGGAACACTGAAGCTTTCTTT. The rearrangement links TRBV14 to TRBJ1-1, with a possible D match to TRBD1 (5 bases). CDR1 is SGHDN and CDR2 is FVKESK in the germline V gene. The CDR3 covers 19 residues. V lost 1 base to trimming and J lost 1 base, with 22 bases between them.